This TCR beta chain was found in a study of cytomegalovirus exposure and HLA in healthy donors. Primers: 60 Vbeta forward and 13 Jbeta reverse. TCRdb's copy holds only in-frame clones and misses some; the assay was immunoSEQ multiplex PCR. The data hold some 200,000 clones, with 65% to 90% observed a single time. Trimming cost V 5 bases and J 7 bases, with 20 bases left between them. The CDR3 totals 15 residues. Per the germline V gene, CDR1 is LNHDA and CDR2 is SQIVND (reference sequence). The chain uses TRBV19 and TRBJ1-1, with D perhaps matching TRBD1 (5 bases). The material sequenced was PBMCs. This receptor was obtained from a girl under 18 in good health and CMV-seronegative. CDR3 nucleotides: TGTGCCAGTAGTGGAAAACAGGTGGTTAGGGGTGAAGCTTTCTTT. This sequence encodes CASSGKQVVRGEAFF.